The rows below give T cell receptor beta chains drawn from one sample of a study of T cell repertoires in cytomegalovirus infection. TCRdb ran MiXCR on the reads and lists one entry per CDR3 protein. The table lists more than 300,000 distinct CDR3 sequences, about 34% of them singletons. Their target antigens are unknown. The source material was cultured PBMCs, sampled from culture after CMV antigen stimulation. The receptor set was obtained from a human donor in good health (CMV status not recorded). Some clones in this sample may be carry-over from other donors' samples. Each CDR3 is given with its conserved first and last residue. The order of the fields is CDR3 DNA, CDR3 protein, clone size, D gene, V gene, J gene. The D gene is left open where the match is weak. Clone size is not always given. Where it is, it says once, few, many or a class for expanded clones.

CDR3nt: TGTGCTAGTGGTTTGGTCCTTACTTACAATGAGCAGTTCTTC
CDR3aa: CASGLVLTYNEQFF
abundance: .
d_gene: .
v_gene: TRBV12-5
j_gene: TRBJ2-1

CDR3nt: TGTGCCAGCAGCCTCCTGGTCAGCGGGGGAAGCACAGATACGCAGTATTTT
CDR3aa: CASSLLVSGGSTDTQYF
abundance: few
d_gene: TRBD2
v_gene: TRBV7-6
j_gene: TRBJ2-3

CDR3nt: TGTGCCAGCAGCTTGGACAGGGTGGCAACTGAAGCTTTCTTT
CDR3aa: CASSLDRVATEAFF
abundance: .
d_gene: TRBD1
v_gene: TRBV7-2
j_gene: TRBJ1-1

CDR3nt: TGTGCCAGCAGCTCCACAAGCAGGGGTGAGACCCAGTACTTC
CDR3aa: CASSSTSRGETQYF
abundance: once
d_gene: .
v_gene: TRBV11-1
j_gene: TRBJ2-5

CDR3nt: TGCGCCAGCAGCTTGAGACTCTCCTACGAGCAGTACTTC
CDR3aa: CASSLRLSYEQYF
abundance: few
d_gene: .
v_gene: TRBV5-1
j_gene: TRBJ2-7

CDR3nt: TGTGCCATCGGAGGTGGGGACATTCAGTACTTC
CDR3aa: CAIGGGDIQYF
abundance: .
d_gene: .
v_gene: TRBV10-3
j_gene: TRBJ2-4

CDR3nt: TGTGCCAGCAGTTTAAAGTTAGCGCCGAACAATGAGCAGTTCTTC
CDR3aa: CASSLKLAPNNEQFF
abundance: .
d_gene: .
v_gene: TRBV12-3/TRBV12-4
j_gene: TRBJ2-1

CDR3nt: TGTGCCAGCAGTTACTCCCCCATAAGGCGGGAGAGGAGCAATGAGCAGTTCTTC
CDR3aa: CASSYSPIRRERSNEQFF
abundance: few
d_gene: TRBD2
v_gene: TRBV6-5
j_gene: TRBJ2-1

CDR3nt: TGTGCCAGCAGCCCAAACCTAGCGGGAGCAGATACGCAGTATTTT
CDR3aa: CASSPNLAGADTQYF
abundance: few
d_gene: TRBD2
v_gene: TRBV7-2
j_gene: TRBJ2-3

CDR3nt: TGTGCCAGCAGCTCGTCTGACGTGGGCACAGATACGCAGTATTTT
CDR3aa: CASSSSDVGTDTQYF
abundance: .
d_gene: .
v_gene: TRBV11-3
j_gene: TRBJ2-3

CDR3nt: TGTGCCAGCAGCCCTAGGGGACTAGCGGGAGATGGGACCCAGTACTTC
CDR3aa: CASSPRGLAGDGTQYF
abundance: few
d_gene: TRBD2
v_gene: TRBV7-2
j_gene: TRBJ2-5

CDR3nt: TGTGCCACCAGTGATCCCACACCCGGACAGGGGGGCAATGAGCAGTTCTTC
CDR3aa: CATSDPTPGQGGNEQFF
abundance: many
d_gene: TRBD1
v_gene: TRBV24-1
j_gene: TRBJ2-1

CDR3nt: TGTGCCAGCAGCTTAGCGGGACAGGGTTATGGCTACACCTTC
CDR3aa: CASSLAGQGYGYTF
abundance: many
d_gene: TRBD1
v_gene: TRBV7-2
j_gene: TRBJ1-2

CDR3nt: TGCAGTGCTAGAGATTCTACGGATACTCGGGAGACCCAGTACTTC
CDR3aa: CSARDSTDTRETQYF
abundance: .
d_gene: .
v_gene: TRBV20-1
j_gene: TRBJ2-5

CDR3nt: TGTGCCAGCAGTTTTAGCGGGAGGCCAGATACGCAGTATTTT
CDR3aa: CASSFSGRPDTQYF
abundance: .
d_gene: TRBD2
v_gene: TRBV12-3/TRBV12-4
j_gene: TRBJ2-3

CDR3nt: TGTGCCAGCAGCCCAGGGGGCAATCTTGGGAATGAGCAGTTCTTC
CDR3aa: CASSPGGNLGNEQFF
abundance: many
d_gene: TRBD1
v_gene: TRBV11-3
j_gene: TRBJ2-1

CDR3nt: TGTGCCAGCAGCCGACTCGGAACCGGGACAGGGAGGGAGACCCAGTACTTC
CDR3aa: CASSRLGTGTGRETQYF
abundance: many
d_gene: TRBD1
v_gene: TRBV7-2
j_gene: TRBJ2-5

CDR3nt: TGTGCCAGCAGTTATGGTCGACATGGAAATCAGCCCCAGCATTTT
CDR3aa: CASSYGRHGNQPQHF
abundance: many
d_gene: .
v_gene: TRBV12-3/TRBV12-4
j_gene: TRBJ1-5

CDR3nt: TGTGCCAGCAGCTTTGGAGACCAATACAATGAGCAGTTCTTC
CDR3aa: CASSFGDQYNEQFF
abundance: .
d_gene: .
v_gene: TRBV5-6
j_gene: TRBJ2-1

CDR3nt: TGTGCCAGCAAAGCCTCCGTGGGGGCCAACGTCCTGACTTTC
CDR3aa: CASKASVGANVLTF
abundance: .
d_gene: .
v_gene: TRBV12-3/TRBV12-4
j_gene: TRBJ2-6

CDR3nt: TGTGCCATCAGTGAGTCAAGAGGGCGGGACACCGGGGAGCTGTTTTTT
CDR3aa: CAISESRGRDTGELFF
abundance: .
d_gene: .
v_gene: TRBV10-3
j_gene: TRBJ2-2

CDR3nt: TGTGCCAGCAGTCCCGGGATTAACGACTATGGCTACACCTTC
CDR3aa: CASSPGINDYGYTF
abundance: .
d_gene: .
v_gene: TRBV12-3/TRBV12-4
j_gene: TRBJ1-2

CDR3nt: TGCAGTGCTAGAGGAGCTAGCGGGGGGGTCCTAAACATTCAGTACTTC
CDR3aa: CSARGASGGVLNIQYF
abundance: .
d_gene: TRBD2
v_gene: TRBV20-1
j_gene: TRBJ2-4

CDR3nt: TGTGCCAGTAGTCTGGGTGGGCTAGGAGGCTACAATGAGCAGTTCTTC
CDR3aa: CASSLGGLGGYNEQFF
abundance: few
d_gene: .
v_gene: TRBV19
j_gene: TRBJ2-1

CDR3nt: TGTGCCAGCAGCCTTTGGACTAGCGGTTATGAGCAGTTCTTC
CDR3aa: CASSLWTSGYEQFF
abundance: few
d_gene: TRBD2
v_gene: TRBV7-9
j_gene: TRBJ2-1

CDR3nt: TGTGCCAGTAGTAACAGCGACAGGGGCTATGGCTACACCTTC
CDR3aa: CASSNSDRGYGYTF
abundance: .
d_gene: TRBD1
v_gene: TRBV19
j_gene: TRBJ1-2

CDR3nt: TGCAGTGCTATCCCGACTAGCGGGTTTGACAATGAGCAGTTCTTC
CDR3aa: CSAIPTSGFDNEQFF
abundance: many
d_gene: TRBD2
v_gene: TRBV20-1
j_gene: TRBJ2-1